The present entry profiles one TCR beta chain with its context. As yet, its antigen is unknown. TCRdb reanalyzed the 5' RACE reads, giving one entry per CDR3 protein sequence and no DNA. Listed are around 210,000 distinct CDR3 sequences; roughly 7.5% falls within the top ten. CDR1 SGHRS and CDR2 YFSETQ come from the germline V gene. This CDR3 has 14 residues. This entry is derived from a study of monozygotic twins with inflammatory bowel disease. Study results and limitations: Compared with healthy co-twins, IBD patients showed reduced TCRbeta repertoire diversity by inverse Simpson. Concordant and discordant twins showed no difference in repertoire similarity, possibly from limited power.

The material sequenced was blood. This chain uses TRBV5-1 with TRBJ2-7; no DNA is available, so the TRBD2 call from TCRdb remains unchecked. The receptor was isolated from a human donor with ulcerative colitis or Crohn's disease, or a healthy co-twin of an affected twin (not recorded which). The CDR3 loop is CASSPEGFSYEQYF.